The T cell receptor beta chain under discussion was sequenced for a study of OX40 agonist ivuxolimab in advanced cancers. TCRdb's table, derived via immunoSEQ multiplex PCR, lists solely in-frame clones and lacks some. This sample has around 80,000 clones; 88% occur once, and the top ten carry around 0.7%. The source of this sequence is an adult with an advanced solid tumor such as melanoma, head and neck, liver or kidney cancer. Specimen: CD4+ or CD8+ T cells sorted from blood, collected in a trial of the OX40 agonist ivuxolimab.

The CDR3 region is CASSRDRSNYGYTF. The CDR3 nucleotides are TGTGCCAGCAGCCGGGACAGATCTAACTATGGCTACACCTTC. This chain joins TRBV11-2 and TRBJ1-2; TRBD1 agrees at 7 bases. The CDR3 is 14 residues long. In germline, CDR1 is SGHAT, CDR2 FQNNGV. With 5 bases clipped from V and 0 bases from J, the junction kept 3 bases outside the gene matches.